This is a list of T cell receptor beta chains from one sample in a study of untreated major depressive disorder. Generated by immunoSEQ multiplex PCR, the TCRdb table keeps only in-frame clones and is missing some. Among about 25,000 clones listed, around 90% were seen once. The specimen sequenced was CD4+ T cells from PBMCs. These receptors were collected from a young woman with major depressive disorder. Both conserved end residues are part of each CDR3. The D gene is left open where the match is weak. Some rows mark clone size as missing; the rest say once, few, many or name a class of expanded clone.

V gene	J gene	D gene	clone size	CDR3 protein	CDR3 DNA
TRBV5-4	TRBJ2-6	.	.	CASSPWMPGANVLTF	TGTGCCAGCAGCCCCTGGATGCCTGGGGCCAACGTCCTGACTTTC
TRBV5-1	TRBJ2-2	TRBD2	.	CASSLGPSGVVTGELFF	TGCGCCAGCAGCTTGGGCCCTAGCGGGGTCGTAACCGGGGAGCTGTTTTTT
TRBV2	TRBJ1-1	.	few	CARAGVAVEAFF	TGTGCCAGGGCAGGGGTAGCTGTTGAAGCTTTCTTT
TRBV10-3	TRBJ2-5	TRBD2	.	CAISELAGQETQYF	TGTGCCATCAGTGAACTAGCGGGACAAGAGACCCAGTACTTC
TRBV25-1	TRBJ2-7	.	.	CASRQTSFSQQYF	TGTGCCAGCAGACAAACTAGTTTTTCCCAGCAGTACTTC
TRBV7-2	TRBJ2-1	.	.	CASSLGGAGTYEQFF	TGTGCCAGCAGCTTAGGCGGGGCAGGGACATATGAGCAGTTCTTC
TRBV7-3	TRBJ2-3	.	.	CASSRDQTDTQYF	TGTGCCAGCAGCCGGGACCAAACAGATACGCAGTATTTT
TRBV5-5	TRBJ1-6	TRBD1	.	CASSSGGTENSPLHF	TGTGCCAGCAGCTCGGGCGGGACAGAGAATTCACCCCTCCACTTT
TRBV5-4	TRBJ1-1	.	.	CASSFPGATEAFF	TGTGCCAGCAGCTTTCCGGGGGCCACTGAAGCTTTCTTT
TRBV28	TRBJ1-1	TRBD1	.	CASSMGGQGDTEAFF	TGTGCCAGCAGCATGGGGGGACAGGGGGACACTGAAGCTTTCTTT
TRBV5-6	TRBJ2-5	.	.	CASSLGARGETQYF	TGTGCCAGCAGCTTGGGCGCCCGCGGAGAGACCCAGTACTTC
TRBV28	TRBJ2-4	TRBD1	.	CASTPDRGPLKNIQYF	TGTGCCAGCACCCCAGACAGGGGTCCCCTAAAAAACATTCAGTACTTC